The sequence of this TCR beta chain was determined in a study of T cell repertoires in cytomegalovirus infection. This clonotype appeared a few times. Its antigen is unidentified. Being one base from a much bigger clone, this may be a read error. TCRdb fed the reads into MiXCR, producing one record per CDR3 protein. The profile shows about a million distinct CDR3 sequences, roughly 30% of them singletons. Study-wide results and caveats: In two of eight donors, the top clonotype was HLA-C-restricted CMV-specific.

The CDR3 consists of 14 residues. V dropped 4 bases and J dropped 0 bases, with 9 bases sitting between them. CDR1 is SGHTA, CDR2 FQGNSA, per germline. This material consisted of cultured CD8+ T cells from PBMCs, taken from culture after CMV antigen stimulation. This sequence originates from a human donor in good health (CMV status not recorded). Some clones in this sample may be carry-over from other donors' samples. The chain joins TRBV7-2 to TRBJ1-1, with D possibly TRBD1 on 5 matching bases. This CDR3 is CASSSTVMNTEAFF. CDR3 coding DNA: TGTGCCAGCAGCTCGACAGTGATGAACACTGAAGCTTTCTTT.